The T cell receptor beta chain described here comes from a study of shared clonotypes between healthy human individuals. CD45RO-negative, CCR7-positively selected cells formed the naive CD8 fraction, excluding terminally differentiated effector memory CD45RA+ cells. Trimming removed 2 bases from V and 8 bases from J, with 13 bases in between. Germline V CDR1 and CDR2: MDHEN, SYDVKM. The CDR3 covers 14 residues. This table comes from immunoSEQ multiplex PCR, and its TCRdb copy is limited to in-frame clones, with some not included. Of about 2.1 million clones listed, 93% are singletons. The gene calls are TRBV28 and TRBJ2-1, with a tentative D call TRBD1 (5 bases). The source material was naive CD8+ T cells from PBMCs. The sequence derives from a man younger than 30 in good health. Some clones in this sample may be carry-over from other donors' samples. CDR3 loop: CASSLARADHEQFF. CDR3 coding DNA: TGTGCCAGCAGTTTAGCCAGGGCTGACCATGAGCAGTTCTTC.